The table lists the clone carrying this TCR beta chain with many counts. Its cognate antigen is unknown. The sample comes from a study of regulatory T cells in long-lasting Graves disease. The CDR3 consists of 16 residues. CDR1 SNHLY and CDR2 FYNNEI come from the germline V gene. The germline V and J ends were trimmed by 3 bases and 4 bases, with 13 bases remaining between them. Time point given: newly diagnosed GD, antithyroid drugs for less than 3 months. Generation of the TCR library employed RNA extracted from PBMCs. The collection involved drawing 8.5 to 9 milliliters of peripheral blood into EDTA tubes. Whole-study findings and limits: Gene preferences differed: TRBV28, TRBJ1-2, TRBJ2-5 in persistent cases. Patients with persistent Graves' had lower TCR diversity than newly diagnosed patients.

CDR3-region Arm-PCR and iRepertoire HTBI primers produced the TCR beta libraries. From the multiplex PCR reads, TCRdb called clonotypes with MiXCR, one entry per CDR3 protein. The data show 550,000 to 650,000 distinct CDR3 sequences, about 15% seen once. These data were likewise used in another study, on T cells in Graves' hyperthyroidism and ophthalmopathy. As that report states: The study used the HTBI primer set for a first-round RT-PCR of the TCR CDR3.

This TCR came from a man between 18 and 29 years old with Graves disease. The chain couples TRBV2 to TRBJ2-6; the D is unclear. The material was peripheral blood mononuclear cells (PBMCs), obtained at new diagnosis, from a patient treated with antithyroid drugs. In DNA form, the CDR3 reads TGTGCCAGCAGTGATGAGCAATCGGGCGGGGCCAACGTCCTGACTTTC. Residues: CASSDEQSGGANVLTF. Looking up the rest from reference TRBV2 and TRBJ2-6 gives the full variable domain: EPEVTQTPSHQVTQMGQEVILRCVPISNHLYFYWYRQILGQKVEFLVSFYNNEISEKSEIFDDQFSVERPDGSNFTLKIRSTKLEDSAMYFCASSDEQSGGANVLTFGAGSRLTVL.